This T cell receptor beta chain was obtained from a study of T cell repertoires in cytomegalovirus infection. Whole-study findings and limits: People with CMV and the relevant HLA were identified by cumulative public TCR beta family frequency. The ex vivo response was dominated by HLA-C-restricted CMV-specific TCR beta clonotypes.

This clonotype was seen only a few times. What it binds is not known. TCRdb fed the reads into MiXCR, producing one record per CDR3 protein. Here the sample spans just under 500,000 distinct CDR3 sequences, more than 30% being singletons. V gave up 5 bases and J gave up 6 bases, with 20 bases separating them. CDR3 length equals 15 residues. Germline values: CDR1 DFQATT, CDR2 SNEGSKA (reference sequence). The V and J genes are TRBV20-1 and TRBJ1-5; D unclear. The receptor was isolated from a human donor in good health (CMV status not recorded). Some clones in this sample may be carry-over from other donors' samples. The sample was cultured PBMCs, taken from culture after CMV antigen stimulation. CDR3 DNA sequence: TGCAGTGCTGCCAAAGGGATGGCGCCAAGTCAGCCCCAGCATTTT. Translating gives CSAAKGMAPSQPQHF.